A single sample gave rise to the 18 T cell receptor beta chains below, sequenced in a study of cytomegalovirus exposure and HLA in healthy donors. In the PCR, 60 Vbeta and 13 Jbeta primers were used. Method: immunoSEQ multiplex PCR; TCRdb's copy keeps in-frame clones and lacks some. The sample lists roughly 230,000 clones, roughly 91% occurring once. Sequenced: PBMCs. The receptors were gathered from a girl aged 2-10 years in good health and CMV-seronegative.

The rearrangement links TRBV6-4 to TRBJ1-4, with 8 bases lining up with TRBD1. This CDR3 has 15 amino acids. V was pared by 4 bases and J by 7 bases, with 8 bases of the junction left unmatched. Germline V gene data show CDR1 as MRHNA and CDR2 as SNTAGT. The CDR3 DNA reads TGTGCCAGCAGTGCCTCAGGGGGCGGAGGTGAAAAACTGTTTTTT. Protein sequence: CASSASGGGGEKLFF.

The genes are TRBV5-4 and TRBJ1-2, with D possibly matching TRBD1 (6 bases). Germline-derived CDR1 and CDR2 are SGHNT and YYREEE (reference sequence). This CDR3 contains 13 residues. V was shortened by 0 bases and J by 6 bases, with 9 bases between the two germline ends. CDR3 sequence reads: CASSLGQVDGYTF. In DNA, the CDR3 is TGTGCCAGCAGCTTGGGACAGGTGGATGGCTACACCTTC.

The CDR3 reads CASSSPDSYDYEQYF. The CDR3 DNA reads as TGTGCCAGCAGTTCCCCGGACAGTTATGACTACGAGCAGTACTTC. The rearrangement links TRBV6-6 to TRBJ2-5; tentative D call: TRBD1 (6 bases). The DNA end is more similar to TRBJ2-7, so the J call may be wrong. The CDR3 is 15 residues long. Germline V lookup: CDR1 MNHNY, CDR2 SVGAGI (reference sequence).

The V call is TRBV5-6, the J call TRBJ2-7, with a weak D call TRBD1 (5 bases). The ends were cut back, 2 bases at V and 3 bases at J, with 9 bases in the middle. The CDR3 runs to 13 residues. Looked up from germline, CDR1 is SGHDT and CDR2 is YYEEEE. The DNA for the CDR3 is TGTGCCAGCAGCTTAGGGGTTGGCTACGAGCAGTACTTC. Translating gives CASSLGVGYEQYF.

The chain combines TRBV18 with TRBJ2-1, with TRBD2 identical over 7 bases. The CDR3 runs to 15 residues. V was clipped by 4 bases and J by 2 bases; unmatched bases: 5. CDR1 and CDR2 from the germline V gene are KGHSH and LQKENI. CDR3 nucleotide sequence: TGTGCCAGCTCACGGGGCGGGGGACCCTACAATGAGCAGTTCTTC. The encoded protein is CASSRGGGPYNEQFF. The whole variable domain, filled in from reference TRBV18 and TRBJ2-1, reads NAGVMQNPRHLVRRRGQEARLRCSPMKGHSHVYWYRQLPEEGLKFMVYLQKENIIDESGMPKERFSAEFPKEGPSILRIQQVVRGDSAAYFCASSRGGGPYNEQFFGPGTRLTVL.

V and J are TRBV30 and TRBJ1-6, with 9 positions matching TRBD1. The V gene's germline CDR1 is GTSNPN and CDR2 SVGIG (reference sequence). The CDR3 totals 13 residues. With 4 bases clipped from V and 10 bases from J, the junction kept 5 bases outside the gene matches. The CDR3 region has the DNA TGTGCCTGGATGGGACAGGGTATGTCACCCCTCCACTTT. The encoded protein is CAWMGQGMSPLHF.

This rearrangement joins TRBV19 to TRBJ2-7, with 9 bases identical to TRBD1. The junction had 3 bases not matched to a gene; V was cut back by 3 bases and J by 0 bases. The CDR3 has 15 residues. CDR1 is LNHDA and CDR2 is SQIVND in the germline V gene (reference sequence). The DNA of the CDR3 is TGTGCCAGTAGTATCGGACAGGGGACCTCCTACGAGCAGTACTTC. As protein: CASSIGQGTSYEQYF.

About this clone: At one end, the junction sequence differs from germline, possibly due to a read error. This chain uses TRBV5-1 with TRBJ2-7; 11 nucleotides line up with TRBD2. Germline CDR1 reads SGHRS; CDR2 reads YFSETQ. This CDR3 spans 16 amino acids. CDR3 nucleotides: TGCGCCAGCAGCTTGTTCTCTAGCGGGGGGCCCTACGGGCAGTACTTC. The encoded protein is CASSLFSSGGPYGQYF.

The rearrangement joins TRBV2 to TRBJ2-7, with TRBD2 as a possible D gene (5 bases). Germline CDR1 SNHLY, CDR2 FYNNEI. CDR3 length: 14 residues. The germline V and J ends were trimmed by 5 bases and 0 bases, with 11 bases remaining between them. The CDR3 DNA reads TGTGCCAGCAGTCCGAGACGGGACTCCTACGAGCAGTACTTC. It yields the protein CASSPRRDSYEQYF.

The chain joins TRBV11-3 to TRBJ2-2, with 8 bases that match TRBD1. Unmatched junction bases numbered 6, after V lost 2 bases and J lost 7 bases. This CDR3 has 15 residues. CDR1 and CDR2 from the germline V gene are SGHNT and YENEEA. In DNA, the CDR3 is TGTGCCAGCAGCTTACGGGGACAGGACAGCGGGGAGCTGTTTTTT. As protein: CASSLRGQDSGELFF.

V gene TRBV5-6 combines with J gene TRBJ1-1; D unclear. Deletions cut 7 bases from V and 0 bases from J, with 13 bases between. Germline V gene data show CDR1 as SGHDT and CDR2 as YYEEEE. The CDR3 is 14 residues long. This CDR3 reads CASGTDPMNTEAFF. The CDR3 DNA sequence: TGTGCCAGCGGCACCGATCCCATGAACACTGAAGCTTTCTTT.

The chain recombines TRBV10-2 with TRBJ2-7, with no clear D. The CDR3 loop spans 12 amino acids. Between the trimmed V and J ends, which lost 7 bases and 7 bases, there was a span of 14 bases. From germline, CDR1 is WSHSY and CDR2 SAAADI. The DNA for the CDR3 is TGCGCCAGCACATTTCCCGGGTTTGAGCAGTACTTC. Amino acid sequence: CASTFPGFEQYF.

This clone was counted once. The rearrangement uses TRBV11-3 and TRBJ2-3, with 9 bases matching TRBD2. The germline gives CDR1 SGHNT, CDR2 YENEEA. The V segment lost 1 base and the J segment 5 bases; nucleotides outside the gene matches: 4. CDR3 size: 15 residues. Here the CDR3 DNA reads TGTGCCAGCAGCTTAGGCGGGGGGGCCGGAGATACGCAGTATTTT. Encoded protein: CASSLGGGAGDTQYF. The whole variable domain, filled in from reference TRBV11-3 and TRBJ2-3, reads EAGVVQSPRYKIIEKKQPVAFWCNPISGHNTLYWYLQNLGQGPELLIRYENEEAVDDSQLPKDRFSAERLKGVDSTLKIQPAELGDSAVYLCASSLGGGAGDTQYFGPGTRLTVL.

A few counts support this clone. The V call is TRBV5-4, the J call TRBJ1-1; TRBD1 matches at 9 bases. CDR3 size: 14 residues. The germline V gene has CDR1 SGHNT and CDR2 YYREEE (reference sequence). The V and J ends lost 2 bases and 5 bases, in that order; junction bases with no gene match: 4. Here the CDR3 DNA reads TGTGCCAGCAGCTTTGGACAGGGGAGGACTGAAGCTTTCTTT. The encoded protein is CASSFGQGRTEAFF.

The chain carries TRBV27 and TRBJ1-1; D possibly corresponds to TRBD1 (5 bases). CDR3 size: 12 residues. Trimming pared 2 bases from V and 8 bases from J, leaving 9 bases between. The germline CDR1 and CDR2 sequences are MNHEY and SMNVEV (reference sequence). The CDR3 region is CASSLVGGEAFF. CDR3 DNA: TGTGCCAGCAGTTTAGTCGGGGGGGAAGCTTTCTTT.

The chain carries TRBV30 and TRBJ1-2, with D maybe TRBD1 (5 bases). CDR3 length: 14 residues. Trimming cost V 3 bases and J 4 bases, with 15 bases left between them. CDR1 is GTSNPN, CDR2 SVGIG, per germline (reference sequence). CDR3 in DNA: TGTGCCTGGAGCGCCGGGACTTATACCTATGGCTACACCTTC. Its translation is CAWSAGTYTYGYTF.

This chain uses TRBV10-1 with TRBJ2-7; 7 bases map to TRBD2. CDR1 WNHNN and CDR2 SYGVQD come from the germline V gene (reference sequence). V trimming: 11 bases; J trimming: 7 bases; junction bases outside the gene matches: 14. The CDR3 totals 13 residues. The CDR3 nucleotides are TGCGCCTCCCGGAGGGAGGGATCGGGAGAGCAGTACTTC. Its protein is CASRREGSGEQYF.

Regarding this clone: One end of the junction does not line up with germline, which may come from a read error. The CDR3: CSSSLLNSDIGSGYTF. The CDR3, as DNA: TGTTCCAGCAGCTTACTCAACTCGGACATTGGGTCGGGCTACACCTTC. This chain links TRBV7-9 with TRBJ1-2; maybe TRBD1 (5 bases). Germline lookup yields CDR1 SEHNR and CDR2 FQNEAQ (reference sequence). The CDR3 totals 16 residues. The full variable domain, with the rest looked up from reference TRBV7-9 and TRBJ1-2, is DTGVSQNPRHKITKRGQNVTFRCDPISEHNRLYWYRQTLGQGPEFLTYFQNEAQLEKSRLLSDRFSAERPKGSFSTLEIQRTEQGDSAMYLCSSSLLNSDIGSGYTFGSGTRLTVV.